The 18 T cell receptor beta chains listed next were all sequenced from one sample in a study of vaccination and CD4 T cells after COVID-19. The antigens of these receptors remain unknown. The study sequenced cultured CD4+ T cell DNA using the Oncomine TCR Beta short-read assay. One entry per CDR3 protein results from TCRdb running MiXCR on the PCR reads. The profile shows over 10,000 distinct CDR3 sequences, approximately 76% of them singletons. This sample's treatment: roughly 11-day PBMC culture with coronavirus spike peptide pools or control peptides (ViraFEST assay). Input material: CD4+ T cells from blood, cultured in vitro. The receptors shown here come from a human donor who had recovered from COVID-19.

The rearrangement links TRBV20-1 to TRBJ2-7; 10 bases are a match to TRBD1. Per the germline V gene, CDR1 is DFQATT and CDR2 is SNEGSKA (reference sequence). J was trimmed by 2 bases and V by 5 bases; bases with no gene match: 9. The CDR3 has 15 amino acids. The CDR3 loop is CSAVGGQGKAYEQYF. The CDR3 DNA sequence: TGCAGTGCTGTAGGGGGACAGGGGAAGGCCTACGAGCAGTACTTC.

The rearrangement joins TRBV24-1 to TRBJ2-1, with 7 bases aligning to TRBD2. The CDR3 is made up of 17 amino acids. The germline CDR1 and CDR2 sequences are KGHDR and SFDVKD. V lost 3 bases to trimming and J lost 0 bases; unmatched junction nucleotides: 7. The CDR3 DNA follows: TGTGCCACCAGTGATAGTAGCGGGCAAGCCTCCTACAATGAGCAGTTCTTC. Protein product: CATSDSSGQASYNEQFF.

The rearrangement links TRBV6-1 to TRBJ1-1; the D is unclear. With 1 base removed from V and 0 bases from J, the gap between germline ends came to 18 bases. Germline CDR1 and CDR2: MNHNS and SASEGT. The length of the CDR3 is 18 residues. CDR3 loop: CASSEGGWARTLNTEAFF. The CDR3 DNA sequence: TGTGCCAGCAGTGAAGGAGGCTGGGCTCGGACGTTGAACACTGAAGCTTTCTTT.

This clonotype was detected once. The chain joins TRBV6-2 or TRBV6-3 to TRBJ2-6; D call uncertain. CDR1 and CDR2 (germline): MNHEY, SVGEGT. Trimming shortened V by 4 bases and J by 0 bases, and 10 bases separated the two germline ends. The length of the CDR3 is 16 residues. The CDR3 bases are TGTGCCAGCAGTTGGCACCTAAACTCTGGGGCCAACGTCCTGACTTTC. It specifies CASSWHLNSGANVLTF.

J is TRBJ2-5 and V is TRBV28; 13 bases match TRBD2. Germline V gene data show CDR1 as MDHEN and CDR2 as SYDVKM. The ends lost 5 bases at V and 1 base at J; junction bases unmatched: 7. This CDR3 contains 17 residues. The CDR3 reads CASSLGLAGTPQETQYF. In nucleotides, the CDR3 is TGTGCCAGCAGTCTGGGACTAGCGGGAACCCCCCAAGAGACCCAGTACTTC.

The chain links TRBV7-6 to TRBJ2-2, with D hard to call. V lost 3 bases and J 1 base, leaving 15 bases between the germline ends. Germline CDR1 reads SGHVS; CDR2 reads FNYEAQ. This CDR3 is built from 17 residues. The CDR3 sequence is CASSLESIPLNTGELFF. Written as DNA, the CDR3 is TGTGCCAGCAGCTTGGAGTCGATACCGTTGAACACCGGGGAGCTGTTTTTT.

The chain combines TRBV28 with TRBJ1-2; tentative D call: TRBD1 (6 bases). Trimming removed 7 bases at V and 4 bases at J, with 10 bases between. This CDR3 is 12 amino acids long. The V gene's germline CDR1 is MDHEN and CDR2 SYDVKM. CDR3 loop: CASTGGPYGYTF. In DNA form, the CDR3 reads TGTGCCAGCACGGGGGGGCCCTATGGCTACACCTTC.

The chain links TRBV11-2 to TRBJ2-7; a weak D match, TRBD2 (5 bases). The CDR3 is 12 amino acids. Per the germline V gene, CDR1 is SGHAT and CDR2 is FQNNGV. Trimming removed 5 bases at V and 12 bases at J, with 17 bases between. CDR3 nucleotides: TGTGCCAGCAGCACCGAACCTGTCGAGGGGTACTTC. Amino acid sequence: CASSTEPVEGYF. The entire variable domain, with the rest obtained from reference TRBV11-2 and TRBJ2-7, is as follows: EAGVAQSPRYKIIEKRQSVAFWCNPISGHATLYWYQQILGQGPKLLIQFQNNGVVDDSQLPKDRFSAERLKGVDSTLKIQPAKLEDSAVYLCASSTEPVEGYFGPGTRLTVT.

The CDR3 DNA reads as TGTGCCAGCAGCTTAGATCACTATGGCTACACCTTC. Translating it yields CASSLDHYGYTF. The chain is built from TRBV7-2 and TRBJ1-2; no definite D call. Germline CDR1 and CDR2: SGHTA and FQGNSA. V was clipped by 1 base and J by 3 bases, with 3 bases between them. This CDR3 has 12 amino acids.

This clonotype has more than one count but fewer than ten. J is TRBJ2-5 and V is TRBV6-1; no clear D gene. The germline V and J ends were trimmed by 2 bases and 4 bases, with 8 bases remaining between them. CDR1 is MNHNS, CDR2 SASEGT, per germline. The CDR3 sequence is 13 residues long. CDR3: CASSEPPVETQYF. For the CDR3, the DNA is TGTGCCAGCAGTGAACCCCCGGTAGAGACCCAGTACTTC.

The rearrangement uses TRBV19 and TRBJ1-2; tentative D call: TRBD1 (5 bases). The CDR3 is 13 amino acids. CDR1 is LNHDA, CDR2 SQIVND, per germline (reference sequence). The ends were cut back, 7 bases at V and 4 bases at J, with 13 bases in the middle. The CDR3 here is CASTRDGTYGYTF. The CDR3 bases are TGTGCCAGTACCAGGGACGGCACCTATGGCTACACCTTC.

This clonotype occurred once. This rearrangement joins TRBV5-1 to TRBJ1-2; D is possibly TRBD1 (5 bases). CDR1 and CDR2 (germline): SGHRS, YFSETQ. The V and J ends lost 4 bases and 8 bases respectively, with 15 bases between them. The length of the CDR3 is 13 residues. The CDR3 region is CASSITGGGGYTF. The CDR3 DNA reads TGCGCCAGCAGCATCACAGGCGGGGGAGGCTACACCTTC. Filled out from reference TRBV5-1 and TRBJ1-2, the complete variable domain reads KAGVTQTPRYLIKTRGQQVTLSCSPISGHRSVSWYQQTPGQGLQFLFEYFSETQRNKGNFPGRFSGRQFSNSRSEMNVSTLELGDSALYLCASSITGGGGYTFGSGTRLTVV.

The CDR3 DNA sequence: TGTGCCAGCAGCTTAGATCTCAAAAGGAACGAGCAGTACTTC. Its protein is CASSLDLKRNEQYF. The chain employs TRBV11-2 and TRBJ2-7; D is undetermined. The V gene lost 0 bases and the J gene lost 5 bases, with 11 bases spanning the gap. The CDR3 runs to 14 residues. Germline V gives CDR1 SGHAT, CDR2 FQNNGV.

The chain recombines TRBV7-8 with TRBJ1-2, with a possible D match to TRBD1 (6 bases). Looked up from germline, CDR1 is SGHVS and CDR2 is FQNEAQ. The V and J ends lost 4 bases and 5 bases respectively, with 14 bases between them. The CDR3 has 14 amino acids. The CDR3, as DNA: TGTGCCAGCAGCTCCCTAGGGGGTTGGTATGGCTACACCTTC. Protein sequence: CASSSLGGWYGYTF.

This chain connects TRBV7-8 to TRBJ1-2; TRBD1 matches at 10 bases. Germline loops: CDR1 SGHVS, CDR2 FQNEAQ. The J segment lost 0 bases and the V segment lost 1 base, leaving 17 bases of the junction unmatched. CDR3 length equals 21 residues. CDR3 region: CASSLGRTSGQGPDSNYGYTF. The CDR3 coding sequence is TGTGCCAGCAGCTTAGGTCGGACTTCGGGACAGGGGCCAGATTCTAACTATGGCTACACCTTC.

V gene TRBV6-4 combines with J gene TRBJ2-6, with D uncertain. V lost 6 bases and J 0 bases, leaving 6 bases between the germline ends. Germline V gene lookup returns CDR1 MRHNA and CDR2 SNTAGT. CDR3 length: 14 amino acids. The CDR3 sequence is CASSTVSGANVLTF. The CDR3 DNA sequence: TGTGCCAGCAGCACAGTCTCTGGGGCCAACGTCCTGACTTTC.

This clonotype turned up a few times. V usage is TRBV24-1 and J usage is TRBJ2-7, with 7 nucleotides matching TRBD1. V was clipped by 2 bases and J by 2 bases; unmatched bases: 8. Germline CDR1 reads KGHDR; CDR2 reads SFDVKD. This CDR3 is built from 16 residues. For the CDR3, the DNA is TGTGCCACCAGTGATTCCCACGGGACAGTCACCTACGAGCAGTACTTC. Its translation: CATSDSHGTVTYEQYF.

The chain is built from TRBV5-6 and TRBJ1-2; no firm D call. Germline assignment: CDR1 SGHDT and CDR2 YYEEEE. V lost 4 bases, J lost 8 bases, and 15 bases lay in between. The CDR3 is 13 residues long. The CDR3 here is CASSSPYLGGYTF. The CDR3 DNA reads as TGTGCCAGCAGCAGCCCCTACTTAGGGGGCTACACCTTC.